The source of this TCR beta chain is a study of beta chain features in type 1 diabetes. Whole-study context: No age, gender or cell yield differences were seen between patients and healthy donors.

Germline-derived CDR1 and CDR2 are SGDLS and YYNGEE. Between the trimmed V and J ends, which lost 3 bases and 2 bases, there was a span of 6 bases. There are 13 residues in the CDR3. All of the isolated RNA was reverse transcribed, so expressed TCRB transcripts were sequenced. Data came from immunoSEQ multiplex PCR; TCRdb stores just in-frame clones and leaves some out. The sample carries 600,000 to 700,000 clones, over 10% recorded once. Broader study findings: Cells with high TCR expression could be over-represented by cDNA sequencing. Shorter TCRB CDR3s, moderately but significantly so, were found in Type 1 diabetes patients in all four CD4+ subsets. A pattern of fewer insertions and more deletions at VDJ junctions was seen in type 1 diabetes patients.

As to this clone: Antigen specificity is unknown. A read error may be the cause here, since a much bigger clone is one base away.

Material for sequencing was naive CD4+ T cells from blood. The V and J genes are TRBV9 and TRBJ2-1; a weak D match, TRBD1 (6 bases). The clonotype originates from a man aged 30 to 39 with type 1 diabetes. CDR3 DNA sequence: TGTGCCAGCAGCGAGGGGGCCTACAATGAGCAGTTCTTC. It yields the protein CASSEGAYNEQFF.